What follows are 14 T cell receptor beta chains derived from one specimen sequenced in a study of blood T cell repertoires in COVID-19. The method was immunoSEQ multiplex PCR; TCRdb's version includes in-frame clones alone and lacks a portion of them. The sample carries about 120,000 clones, about 79% recorded once. The sample was peripheral blood. These TCRs come from a man aged 40-55 years with active or convalescent COVID-19.

CDR3 sequence: CASGQFSGNTIYF. The CDR3 nucleotides are TGTGCCAGCGGGCAGTTCTCTGGAAACACCATATATTTT. The chain recombines TRBV6-5 with TRBJ1-3; D is uncertain. Trimming took off 8 bases at V and 0 bases at J, with 8 bases between the two ends. The CDR3 is 13 residues long. CDR1 and CDR2 (germline): MNHEY, SVGAGI.

V is TRBV3-1 (or the pseudogene TRBV3-2) and J is TRBJ2-2, with D tentatively TRBD2 (6 bases). The length of the CDR3 is 16 residues. Germline CDR1 is LGHDT and CDR2 is YNNKEL (reference sequence). Deletions cut 4 bases from V and 4 bases from J, with 16 bases between. This CDR3 is CASSLSSGSGTGELFF. The CDR3 DNA reads as TGTGCCAGCAGCCTAAGCAGCGGGTCGGGCACCGGGGAGCTGTTTTTT.

The chain carries TRBV7-9 and TRBJ1-1; TRBD1 matches 8 bases. The germline gives CDR1 SEHNR, CDR2 FQNEAQ (reference sequence). After removal of 5 bases from V and 3 bases from J, the junction contained 2 bases not matched to a gene. The CDR3 sequence is 13 residues long. DNA for the CDR3: TGTGCCAGCAGCGGACAGGGATACACTGAAGCTTTCTTT. Translated, it gives CASSGQGYTEAFF.

This clone has just one count. The V call is TRBV4-3, the J call TRBJ2-7, with 7 positions matching TRBD1. Looked up from germline, CDR1 is LGHNA and CDR2 is YSLEER. The CDR3 runs 17 residues. With V trimmed by 0 bases and J by 0 bases, 8 bases remained unmatched. CDR3 residues: CASSQDSPQGYSYEQYF. In DNA form, the CDR3 reads TGCGCCAGCAGCCAAGATTCCCCACAGGGGTACTCCTACGAGCAGTACTTC.

This rearrangement joins TRBV4-2 to TRBJ1-5, with D perhaps TRBD1 (5 bases). The ends were cut back, 2 bases at V and 7 bases at J, with 15 bases in the middle. Per germline, CDR1 LGHNA and CDR2 YNFKEQ. CDR3 length: 15 residues. CDR3 loop: CASSQSPPGGQPQHF. The CDR3 DNA sequence: TGTGCCAGCAGCCAAAGTCCTCCCGGGGGGCAGCCCCAGCATTTT.

The chain joins TRBV6-2 or TRBV6-3 to TRBJ2-1; possibly TRBD2 for D (6 bases). Per germline, CDR1 MNHEY and CDR2 SVGEGT. The CDR3 totals 13 residues. V was pared by 5 bases and J by 7 bases, with 12 bases between. CDR3 residues: CASSGTGENEQFF. CDR3 bases: TGTGCCAGCAGTGGGACGGGGGAAAATGAGCAGTTCTTC.

The V and J genes are TRBV27 and TRBJ1-1, with D perhaps matching TRBD1 (6 bases). Germline CDR1 reads MNHEY; CDR2 reads SMNVEV (reference sequence). Trimming pared 2 bases from V and 3 bases from J, leaving 7 bases between. This CDR3 has 13 amino acids. The chain's CDR3 is CASSLQGYTEAFF. The DNA of the CDR3 is TGTGCCAGCAGTTTACAGGGGTACACTGAAGCTTTCTTT.

CDR3 bases: TGTGCCATCAGTGATACAGGCGACTACGAGCAGTACTTC. This translates into CAISDTGDYEQYF. J is TRBJ2-7 and V is TRBV10-3, with D possibly TRBD1 on 5 matching bases. This CDR3 contains 13 residues. The V gene's germline CDR1 is ENHRY and CDR2 SYGVKD. Trimming removed 3 bases from V and 3 bases from J, with 9 bases in between.

This chain links TRBV15 with TRBJ1-1, with 8 bases aligning to TRBD1. The CDR3 consists of 15 residues. The V gene's germline CDR1 is LNHNV and CDR2 YYDKDF (reference sequence). Germline trimming cut 2 bases from V and 1 base from J; bases unmatched to any gene: 3. CDR3 sequence (DNA): TGTGCCACCAGCAGACCTGGGACAGGGAACACTGAAGCTTTCTTT. This gives the protein CATSRPGTGNTEAFF.

The chain recombines TRBV28 with TRBJ2-7; D unresolved. This CDR3 contains 13 residues. Per germline, CDR1 MDHEN and CDR2 SYDVKM. V dropped 7 bases and J dropped 2 bases, with 12 bases sitting between them. CDR3 sequence (DNA): TGTGCCAGCATCCCCCCAGGAACCTACGAGCAGTACTTC. It encodes CASIPPGTYEQYF.

The table lists this clone with a few counts. The chain couples TRBV7-2 to TRBJ2-5; 8 positions match TRBD1. The CDR3 covers 15 residues. V was clipped by 2 bases and J by 4 bases; unmatched bases: 6. Per germline, CDR1 SGHTA and CDR2 FQGNSA. CDR3 DNA: TGTGCCAGCAGCTTACCCGGACAGGGTGGAGAGACCCAGTACTTC. Translation gives CASSLPGQGGETQYF.

The chain has TRBV7-6 and TRBJ1-4, with 7 bases that match TRBD1. The germline V gene encodes CDR1 SGHVS and CDR2 FNYEAQ. V shed 5 bases and J 2 bases; nucleotides not matched to a gene: 5. The CDR3 is made up of 15 amino acids. The CDR3 sequence: CASSRLGQTNEKLFF. The CDR3 DNA is TGTGCCAGCAGCCGCCTGGGACAGACTAATGAAAAACTGTTTTTT.

The CDR3: CASSPWVESVGEQYF. For the CDR3, the DNA is TGTGCCAGCAGCCCCTGGGTAGAAAGTGTCGGGGAGCAGTACTTC. The V gene is TRBV3-1 (or the pseudogene TRBV3-2), the J gene TRBJ2-7; D unresolved. The CDR3 runs to 15 residues. V was cut by 4 bases and J by 7 bases, with 20 bases left in between. Per the germline V gene, CDR1 is LGHDT and CDR2 is YNNKEL (reference sequence).

The V and J genes are TRBV30 and TRBJ2-3, with D tentatively TRBD2 (6 bases). Germline CDR1 and CDR2: GTSNPN and SVGIG (reference sequence). The CDR3 extends over 14 amino acids. Trimming removed 7 bases from V and 0 bases from J, with 14 bases in between. CDR3 sequence reads: CASLSGTSTDTQYF. CDR3 bases: TGTGCCTCCCTTAGCGGTACTAGCACAGATACGCAGTATTTT.